The TCR beta chain described here comes from a study of OX40 agonist ivuxolimab in advanced cancers. Study summary: The diagnoses of dose-escalation patients were hepatocellular carcinoma, melanoma, renal cell or head and neck cancer. General study points: Low normalized T-cell clonal expansion was also seen in some nonresponders.

Germline V gives CDR1 LNHDA, CDR2 SQIVND (reference sequence). J was trimmed by 5 bases and V by 9 bases; bases with no gene match: 13. The CDR3 covers 15 residues. Concerning this clone itself: Its antigen is as yet unknown.

The assay was immunoSEQ multiplex PCR, and TCRdb's table has in-frame clones only and misses some. The sample includes tens of thousands of clones, roughly 90% seen only once; the top ten take just under 8%. The sample in question was CD4+ or CD8+ T cells sorted from blood, obtained in a trial of the OX40 agonist ivuxolimab. This clonotype was obtained from an adult with an advanced solid tumor such as melanoma, head and neck, liver or kidney cancer. The rearrangement links TRBV19 to TRBJ2-7, with TRBD1 matching 10 bases. The CDR3 here is CASRDGGTGVHEQYF. The CDR3 DNA follows: TGTGCCAGCAGGGATGGTGGGACAGGGGTTCACGAGCAGTACTTC.